This T cell receptor beta chain was identified during a study of cytomegalovirus exposure and HLA in healthy donors. This CDR3 comprises 14 residues. V was clipped by 6 bases and J by 7 bases; unmatched bases: 7. Per the germline V gene, CDR1 is LGHNT and CDR2 is FRNRAP. The PCR made use of 60 Vbeta and 13 Jbeta primers. Method: immunoSEQ multiplex PCR; TCRdb's copy keeps in-frame clones and lacks some. The table records 150,000 to 250,000 clones, 60% to 85% of them present only once. The chain carries TRBV12-5 and TRBJ1-2; 11 bases agree with TRBD1. This clonotype originated in a girl aged 5-17 years in good health and CMV-seropositive. Sample: PBMCs. The CDR3 bases are TGTGCTAGTGGGGAGGGACAGGGGGACGTTGGCTACACCTTC. Protein product: CASGEGQGDVGYTF.